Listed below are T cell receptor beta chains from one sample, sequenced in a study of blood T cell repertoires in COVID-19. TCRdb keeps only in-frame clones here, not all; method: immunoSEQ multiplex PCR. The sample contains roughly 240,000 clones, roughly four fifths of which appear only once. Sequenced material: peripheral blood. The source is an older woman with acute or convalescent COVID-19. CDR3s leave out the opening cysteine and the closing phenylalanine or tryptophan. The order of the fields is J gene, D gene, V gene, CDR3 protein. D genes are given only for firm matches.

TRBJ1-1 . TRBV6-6 ASGQIGGRTEAF
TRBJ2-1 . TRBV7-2 ASSLGPPGLGSYNEQF
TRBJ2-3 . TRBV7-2 ASSLRKGAGTTDTQY
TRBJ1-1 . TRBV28 ASSSRQVPNTEAF
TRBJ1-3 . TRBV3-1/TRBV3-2 ASSQGGSSGNTIY
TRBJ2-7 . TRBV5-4 ASSFYSSYEQY
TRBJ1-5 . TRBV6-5 ASSYYFDPNQPQH
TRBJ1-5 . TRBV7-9 ASSSTGSQPQH
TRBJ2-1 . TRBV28 ASRPQGLDNEQF
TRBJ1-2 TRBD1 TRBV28 ASSLGQGTFYGYT
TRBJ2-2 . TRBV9 ASSVGGYDTGELF
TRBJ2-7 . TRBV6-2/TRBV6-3 ASSYEVVGPYSYEQY
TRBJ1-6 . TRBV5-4 ASRTENNSPLH
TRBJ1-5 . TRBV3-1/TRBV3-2 ASSLRNQPQH
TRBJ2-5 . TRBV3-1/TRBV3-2 ASSQVKETQY
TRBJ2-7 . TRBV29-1 SVETGFYEQY
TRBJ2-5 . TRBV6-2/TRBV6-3 ASRPLFVLHQETQY
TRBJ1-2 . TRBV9 ASWGVYGYT
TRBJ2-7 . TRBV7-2 ASSLVLGGAYEQY
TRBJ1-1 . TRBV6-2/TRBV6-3 ASSYSRQATLTNTEAF
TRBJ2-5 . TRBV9 ASSLTGETQY
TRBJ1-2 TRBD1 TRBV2 ASSFYPTGGDYGYT
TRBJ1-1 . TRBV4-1 ASSRDNSGAGTEAF
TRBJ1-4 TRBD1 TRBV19 ASKIWTGRIGKLF
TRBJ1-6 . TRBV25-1 ASSESGGNSPLH
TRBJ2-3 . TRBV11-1 ASSLGLGTDTQY
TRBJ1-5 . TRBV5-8 ASSFRVQPQH
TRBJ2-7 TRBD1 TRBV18 ASSPQNPGQSSYEQY
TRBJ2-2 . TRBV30 AWSILARTGELF
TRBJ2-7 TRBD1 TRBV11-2 ASSLDYSGGFFEQY
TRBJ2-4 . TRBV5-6 ASSPNEGAIAKNIQY
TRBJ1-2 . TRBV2 ASSGTAYGYT
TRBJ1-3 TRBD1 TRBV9 ASSVSISGTGASGNTIY
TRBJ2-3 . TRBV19 ASSISRDTQY
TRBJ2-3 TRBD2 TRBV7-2 ASSLGSLAGAVAQY
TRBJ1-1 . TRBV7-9 ASSLWGLKDTRPEAF
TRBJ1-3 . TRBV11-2 ASRGGSGNTIY
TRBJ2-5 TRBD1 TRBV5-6 ASSLRTGETQY
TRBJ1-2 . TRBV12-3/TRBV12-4 ASNPGAAGGYT
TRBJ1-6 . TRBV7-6 ASSLVRAAPGRINSPLH
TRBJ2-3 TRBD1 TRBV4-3 ASSQRDSSTDTQY
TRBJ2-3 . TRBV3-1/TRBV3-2 ASSQGGDPYTDTQY
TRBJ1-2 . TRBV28 ASSSWGQTLLWSGYT
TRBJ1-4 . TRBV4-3 ASSQDAQGREKLF
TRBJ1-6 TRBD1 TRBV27 ASSLFGRTGKTSPLH
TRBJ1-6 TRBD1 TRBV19 ASSIGPGQGFYNSPLH
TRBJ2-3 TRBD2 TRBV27 ASSRGTSGSLAQY
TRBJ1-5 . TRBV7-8 ASSPGTPYSNQPQH
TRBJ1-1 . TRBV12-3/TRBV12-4 ASSPGPGRAF
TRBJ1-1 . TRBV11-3 ASSLVRGSEAF
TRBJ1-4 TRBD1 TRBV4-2 ASSQAGGSNEKLF
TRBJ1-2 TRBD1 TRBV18 ASSPNTNDRAYGYT
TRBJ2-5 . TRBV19 ASSPPGGETQY